A selection of T cell receptor beta chains follows, all from one sample in a study of T-cell reconstitution after alpha-beta-depleted transplantation in children. MiXCR was run by TCRdb on the PCR reads, yielding one entry per CDR3 protein. Counted here are approximately 500,000 distinct CDR3 sequences, roughly a tenth occurring once; the ten biggest clones make up around 2%. The specimen comprised PBMCs, sampled before TCRalphabeta/CD19-depleted stem cell transplant. These receptors all come from a child under 10 years old with inherited bone marrow failure, due to receive a stem cell transplant. CDR3s include the opening cysteine and the closing phenylalanine or tryptophan. The D gene is left open where the match is weak. Not every row has a clone size; where given, it reads once, few, many or a size class.

J	length	V	size	D	DNA	CDR3
TRBJ1-1	14	TRBV12-3/TRBV12-4	-	TRBD1	TGTGCCAGCTACAGGGGGCTTGAACCTACTGAAGCTTTCTTT	CASYRGLEPTEAFF
TRBJ2-1	15	TRBV29-1	-	TRBD2	TGCAGCGTTGAGGGCGGGAGGAGCTCCTACAATGAGCAGTTCTTC	CSVEGGRSSYNEQFF
TRBJ2-4	15	TRBV25-1	many	TRBD1	TGTGCCAGCAGTGAAAGGGACAGGGACGGGGGCATTCAGTACTTC	CASSERDRDGGIQYF
TRBJ2-3	16	TRBV29-1	many	-	TGCAGCGCTGCCGGGACAACAGGCCCTAGCACAGATACGCAGTATTTT	CSAAGTTGPSTDTQYF
TRBJ1-6	17	TRBV7-9	-	TRBD1	TGTGCCAGCAGCTTAGCGTTGGGCCGGGACAGGGGTTCACCCCTCCACTTT	CASSLALGRDRGSPLHF
TRBJ2-1	15	TRBV30	many	TRBD2	TGTGCCTGGAGAAAGGGACTAGCAGGCCCTAATGAGCAGTTCTTC	CAWRKGLAGPNEQFF
TRBJ2-1	14	TRBV19	-	TRBD2	TGTGCCACCACGAGGACTAGCGGAAACAATGAGCAGTTCTTC	CATTRTSGNNEQFF
TRBJ2-2	14	TRBV3-1	many	-	TGTGCCAGCAGCCCCCTTGTGAGGGACGGGGAGCTGTTTTTT	CASSPLVRDGELFF
TRBJ2-7	14	TRBV28	many	TRBD1	TGTGCCAGCGAGGGACAGGGGGCTTTATACGAGCAGTACTTC	CASEGQGALYEQYF
TRBJ2-5	16	TRBV12-3/TRBV12-4	-	-	TGTGCCAGCAGTTTAAGTGTTCGGGCCCCACAAGAGACCCAGTACTTC	CASSLSVRAPQETQYF
TRBJ2-2	18	TRBV2	few	-	TGTGCCAGCAGTGAAAACGAGGGAAGCGCGAGATACACCGGGGAGCTGTTTTTT	CASSENEGSARYTGELFF
TRBJ2-1	14	TRBV7-9	many	TRBD2	TGTGCCAGCAGCCCCGGACTAGCGGGTTCGTGGCAGTTCTTC	CASSPGLAGSWQFF
TRBJ2-2	15	TRBV30	many	-	TGTGCCTGGAGTGTGGGGAGGACGAACACCGGGGAGCTGTTTTTT	CAWSVGRTNTGELFF
TRBJ1-2	11	TRBV29-1	many	-	TGCAGCGTCCACCCTAACTATGGCTACACCTTC	CSVHPNYGYTF
TRBJ2-7	13	TRBV10-3	many	-	TGTGCCATCAGTGTGAGAGCGTCGGCTGGGCAGTACTTC	CAISVRASAGQYF
TRBJ2-7	16	TRBV7-2	many	TRBD2	TGTGCCAGCAGCCCCCGACTAGCGGGAGCCAGCTACGAGCAGTACTTC	CASSPRLAGASYEQYF
TRBJ2-7	15	TRBV5-1	many	TRBD2	TGCGCCAGCAGCTTGCTAGCGGGAGCTTCCTACGAGCAGTACTTC	CASSLLAGASYEQYF
TRBJ1-2	15	TRBV27	-	-	TGTGCCAGCAGCCTTTTCGGTGGTACTAACTATGGCTACACCTTC	CASSLFGGTNYGYTF
TRBJ1-2	16	TRBV4-3	-	TRBD1	TGCGCCAGCAGCCAAGATCATTCGGACAGGTCGGGCGGCTACACCTTC	CASSQDHSDRSGGYTF
TRBJ2-7	19	TRBV28	many	TRBD2	TGTGCCAGCAGTCCGGACTTAGGTAACCGGCGGGAGAAATTCTACGAGCAGTACTTC	CASSPDLGNRREKFYEQYF
TRBJ1-1	11	TRBV19	few	-	TGTGCCAGTATTGAGGGGACTGAAGCTTTCTTT	CASIEGTEAFF
TRBJ2-4	13	TRBV29-1	many	-	TGCAGCGTTGTACCGGGGGTACGGAACATTCAGTACTTC	CSVVPGVRNIQYF
TRBJ2-3	14	TRBV28	many	TRBD1	TGTGCCAGCAGTTACAGGGGGCGCGAAATGACGCAGTATTTT	CASSYRGREMTQYF
TRBJ2-7	15	TRBV28	-	TRBD2	TGTGCCAGCAGTTTGCCGGGAGGGCCGATCCACGAGCAGTACTTC	CASSLPGGPIHEQYF
TRBJ2-7	15	TRBV5-1	many	TRBD2	TGCGCCAGCAGCCCAGGCTTTAGCGGGTACTACGAGCAGTACTTC	CASSPGFSGYYEQYF
TRBJ1-2	13	TRBV29-1	many	-	TGCAGCGATCAGGGAGCCGATTCATATGGCTACACCTTC	CSDQGADSYGYTF
TRBJ2-4	12	TRBV20-1	many	TRBD2	TGCAGTGCTGTTAAGCGGGAGACCATTCAGTACTTC	CSAVKRETIQYF
TRBJ2-5	14	TRBV5-4	-	-	TGTGCCAGCAGCTCAGCACAAATCCAAGAGACCCAGTACTTC	CASSSAQIQETQYF
TRBJ1-2	14	TRBV7-2	many	TRBD1	TGTGCCAGCAGCTTAGGCAGGGGGATGTATGGCTACACCTTC	CASSLGRGMYGYTF
TRBJ2-5	13	TRBV20-1	many	-	TGCAGTGCCCCAAGGACAGCACAAGAGACCCAGTACTTC	CSAPRTAQETQYF
TRBJ2-5	15	TRBV5-1	many	TRBD1	TGCGCCAGCAGCTCTGGGACAGGGGGTCAAGAGACCCAGTACTTC	CASSSGTGGQETQYF
TRBJ2-7	13	TRBV15	-	-	TGTGCCACCAGCAGAGTGGACCCCGGCGAGCAGTACTTC	CATSRVDPGEQYF
TRBJ2-7	13	TRBV25-1	many	TRBD2	TGTGCCAGCGATAGCGGGAGGGGCCACGAGCAGTACTTC	CASDSGRGHEQYF
TRBJ2-1	18	TRBV5-1	many	TRBD2	TGCGCCAGCAGCTTGGAAATAGCGGGAGCCTATGATCGCAATGAGCAGTTCTTC	CASSLEIAGAYDRNEQFF
TRBJ2-6	16	TRBV7-2	few	-	TGTGCCAGCAGCCTTCGATCCCTCTCTGGGGCCAACGTCCTGACTTTC	CASSLRSLSGANVLTF
TRBJ2-2	16	TRBV5-1	many	TRBD2	TGCGCCAGCAGCTTGGATGCGGGAGGAAGGACCGGGGAGCTGTTTTTT	CASSLDAGGRTGELFF
TRBJ1-6	14	TRBV6-1	many	-	TGTGCCAGCAGTGATTTTACCGGGGGTTCACCCCTCCACTTT	CASSDFTGGSPLHF
TRBJ2-3	15	TRBV3-1	many	-	TGTGCCAGCAGCCAAGATGCTCGGAGCACAGATACGCAGTATTTT	CASSQDARSTDTQYF
TRBJ1-2	13	TRBV5-1	many	-	TGCGCCAGCAGCTTGGAGGGACCCTATGGCTACACCTTC	CASSLEGPYGYTF
TRBJ2-2	14	TRBV5-1	many	-	TGCGCCAGCAGCATAGAGGGGAGAACCGGGGAGCTGTTTTTT	CASSIEGRTGELFF
TRBJ2-1	11	TRBV12-3/TRBV12-4	many	TRBD2	TGTGCCAGCAGCAATAGCGGGAGCCAGTTCTTC	CASSNSGSQFF
TRBJ1-1	15	TRBV19	few	TRBD1	TGTGCCAGTAGTAGGGGACAGGGTATCATTACTGAAGCTTTCTTT	CASSRGQGIITEAFF
TRBJ2-2	17	TRBV5-1	many	TRBD2	TGCGCCAGCAGCTTCGTTTGGGCTAGCGGGATCGCCGGGGAGCTGTTTTTT	CASSFVWASGIAGELFF
TRBJ2-1	16	TRBV6-2/TRBV6-3	many	TRBD1	TGTGCCAGCAGTTACGCACAGGGGACCCCCTACAATGAGCAGTTCTTC	CASSYAQGTPYNEQFF
TRBJ2-2	17	TRBV18	-	-	TGTGCCAGCTCACCAGCTACCTTGACAATCAACACCGGGGAGCTGTTTTTT	CASSPATLTINTGELFF
TRBJ1-4	11	TRBV20-1	-	-	TGCAGTGCTTGGGCCCGGGAAAAACTGTTTTTT	CSAWAREKLFF
TRBJ2-7	16	TRBV10-3	many	-	TGTGCCATCAGTGACCCCAGACTGGCCAGCTCCTACGAGCAGTACTTC	CAISDPRLASSYEQYF
TRBJ2-7	15	TRBV27	many	TRBD1	TGTGCCAGCAGGAGTGGGACAGGCTCTGTCTACGAGCAGTACTTC	CASRSGTGSVYEQYF
TRBJ2-1	19	TRBV27	few	TRBD2	TGTGCCAGCAGTTTGCAGATACCAACTGATTTCACTAGCGGGAACGAGCAGTTCTTC	CASSLQIPTDFTSGNEQFF
TRBJ2-7	14	TRBV20-1	-	-	TGCAGTGCTAGAACTTCTCCAGACTCCTACGAGCAGTACTTC	CSARTSPDSYEQYF
TRBJ2-3	17	TRBV23-1	-	TRBD1	TGCGCCAGCAGATCTCGGGACAGGGGGGGGATCACAGATACGCAGTATTTT	CASRSRDRGGITDTQYF
TRBJ2-7	11	TRBV2	many	TRBD1	TGTGCCAGTTCCTATGACGGGACAGGGCTCTTC	CASSYDGTGLF
TRBJ2-7	16	TRBV5-1	many	-	TGCGCCAGCAGCAATACTGGACAGTACCCCGCCTACGAGCAGTACTTC	CASSNTGQYPAYEQYF
TRBJ1-2	14	TRBV7-2	few	-	TGTGCCAGCAGCTTAATCCAGGGGAGCTATGGCTACACCTTC	CASSLIQGSYGYTF
TRBJ1-2	13	TRBV14	many	-	TGTGCCAGCAGCCAATCCTATAACTATGGCTACACCTTC	CASSQSYNYGYTF